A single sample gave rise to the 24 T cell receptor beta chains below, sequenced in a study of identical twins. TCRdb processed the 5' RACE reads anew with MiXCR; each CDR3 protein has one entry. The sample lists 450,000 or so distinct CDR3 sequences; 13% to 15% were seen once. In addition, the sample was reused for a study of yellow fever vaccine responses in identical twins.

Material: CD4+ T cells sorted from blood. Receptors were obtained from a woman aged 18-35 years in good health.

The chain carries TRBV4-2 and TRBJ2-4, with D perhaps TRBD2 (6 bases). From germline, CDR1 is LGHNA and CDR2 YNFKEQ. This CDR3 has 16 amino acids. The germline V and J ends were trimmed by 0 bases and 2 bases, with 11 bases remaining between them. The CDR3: CASSQEGRESKNIQYF. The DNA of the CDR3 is TGTGCCAGCAGCCAAGAGGGACGGGAGTCCAAAAACATTCAGTACTTC.

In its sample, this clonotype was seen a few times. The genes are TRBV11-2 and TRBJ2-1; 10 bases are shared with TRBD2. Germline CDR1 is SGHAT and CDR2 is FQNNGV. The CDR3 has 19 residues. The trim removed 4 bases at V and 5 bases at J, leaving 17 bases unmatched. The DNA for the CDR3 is TGTGCCAGCAGCTCCAGCACTCTAGCGGGAGTTCCAAAAAACAATGAGCAGTTCTTC. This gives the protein CASSSSTLAGVPKNNEQFF.

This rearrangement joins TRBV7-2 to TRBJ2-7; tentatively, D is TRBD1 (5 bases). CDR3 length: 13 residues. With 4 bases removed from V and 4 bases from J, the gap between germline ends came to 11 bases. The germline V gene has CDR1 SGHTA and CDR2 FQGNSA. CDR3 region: CASSSGLWYEQYF. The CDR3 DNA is TGTGCCAGCAGCTCAGGGCTTTGGTACGAGCAGTACTTC.

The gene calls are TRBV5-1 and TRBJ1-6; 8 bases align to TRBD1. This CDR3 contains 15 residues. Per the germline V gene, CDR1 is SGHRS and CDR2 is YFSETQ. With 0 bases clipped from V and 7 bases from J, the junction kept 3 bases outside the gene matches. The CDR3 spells CASSLVGQGNSPLHF. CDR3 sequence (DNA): TGCGCCAGCAGCTTGGTCGGACAGGGAAATTCACCCCTCCACTTT.

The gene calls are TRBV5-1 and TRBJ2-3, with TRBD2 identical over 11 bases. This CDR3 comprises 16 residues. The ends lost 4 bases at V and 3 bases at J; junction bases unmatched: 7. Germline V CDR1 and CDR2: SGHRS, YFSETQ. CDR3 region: CASSPTSGSSTDTQYF. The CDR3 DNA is TGCGCCAGCAGCCCAACTAGCGGGAGTTCAACAGATACGCAGTATTTT.

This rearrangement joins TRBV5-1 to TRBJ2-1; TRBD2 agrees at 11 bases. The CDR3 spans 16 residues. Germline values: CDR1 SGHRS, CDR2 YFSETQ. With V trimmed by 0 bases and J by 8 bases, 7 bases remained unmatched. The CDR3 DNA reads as TGCGCCAGCAGCTTGGCTTTGACTAGCGGGATCGATGAGCAGTTCTTC. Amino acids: CASSLALTSGIDEQFF.

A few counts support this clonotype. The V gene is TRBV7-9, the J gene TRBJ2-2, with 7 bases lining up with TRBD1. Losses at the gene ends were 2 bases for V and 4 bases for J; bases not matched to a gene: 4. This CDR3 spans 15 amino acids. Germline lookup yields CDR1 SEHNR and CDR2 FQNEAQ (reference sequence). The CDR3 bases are TGTGCCAGCAGCTTAAGGGGACAGACCACCGGGGAGCTGTTTTTT. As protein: CASSLRGQTTGELFF.

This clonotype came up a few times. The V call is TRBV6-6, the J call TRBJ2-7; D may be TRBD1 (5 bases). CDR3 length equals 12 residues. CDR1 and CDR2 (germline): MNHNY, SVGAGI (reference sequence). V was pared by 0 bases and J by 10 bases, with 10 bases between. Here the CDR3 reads CASSYSVQGQYF. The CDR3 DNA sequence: TGTGCCAGCAGTTACTCGGTCCAGGGACAGTACTTC.

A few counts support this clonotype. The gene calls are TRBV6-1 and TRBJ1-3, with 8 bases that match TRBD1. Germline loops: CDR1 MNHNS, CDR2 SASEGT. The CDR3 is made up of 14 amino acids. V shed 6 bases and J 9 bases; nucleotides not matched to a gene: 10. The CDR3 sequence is CASSSGRGLSTIYF. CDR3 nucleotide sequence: TGTGCCAGCAGCTCGGGCAGGGGGCTAAGCACCATATATTTT.

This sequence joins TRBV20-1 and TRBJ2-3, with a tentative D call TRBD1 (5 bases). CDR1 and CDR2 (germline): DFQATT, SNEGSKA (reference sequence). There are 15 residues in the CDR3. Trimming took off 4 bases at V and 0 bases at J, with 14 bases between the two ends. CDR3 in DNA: TGCAGTGCTACGTCCTTCCCAGGGAGCACAGATACGCAGTATTTT. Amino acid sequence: CSATSFPGSTDTQYF.

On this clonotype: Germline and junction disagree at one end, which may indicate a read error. CDR3 nucleotides: TGCTGTGCTAGAGACCGACTAGCGGGGGGATCCTACAATGAGCAGTTCTTC. It yields the protein CCARDRLAGGSYNEQFF. The chain couples TRBV20-1 to TRBJ2-1, with 13 nucleotides matching TRBD2. Germline CDR1 reads DFQATT; CDR2 reads SNEGSKA (reference sequence). CDR3 length: 17 residues.

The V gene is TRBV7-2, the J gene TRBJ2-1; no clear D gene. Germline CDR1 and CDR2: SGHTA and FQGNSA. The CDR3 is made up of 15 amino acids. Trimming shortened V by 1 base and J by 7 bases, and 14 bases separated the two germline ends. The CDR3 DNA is TGTGCCAGCAGCTTAGAGGGTTGGATGGCTAATGAGCAGTTCTTC. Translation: CASSLEGWMANEQFF.

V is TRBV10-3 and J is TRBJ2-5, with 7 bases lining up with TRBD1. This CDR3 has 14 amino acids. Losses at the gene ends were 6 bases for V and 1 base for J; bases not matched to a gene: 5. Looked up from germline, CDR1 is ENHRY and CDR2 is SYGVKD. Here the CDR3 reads CAISRGQVQETQYF. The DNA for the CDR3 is TGTGCCATCAGCAGAGGACAGGTCCAAGAGACCCAGTACTTC.

The DNA of the CDR3 is TGTGCCAGCAGTTTATACGGCAGTCCGCCCTGGGGCTACACCTTC. This gives the protein CASSLYGSPPWGYTF. The chain has TRBV27 and TRBJ1-2; no reliable D call. Deletions cut 1 base from V and 8 bases from J, with 17 bases between. Germline lookup yields CDR1 MNHEY and CDR2 SMNVEV (reference sequence). CDR3 size: 15 residues.

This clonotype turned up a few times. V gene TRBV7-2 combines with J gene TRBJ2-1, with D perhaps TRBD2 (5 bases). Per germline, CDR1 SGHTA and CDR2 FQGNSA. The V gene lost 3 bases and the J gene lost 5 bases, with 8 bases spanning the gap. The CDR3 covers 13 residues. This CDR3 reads CASSLVANNEQFF. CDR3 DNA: TGTGCCAGCAGCTTGGTAGCGAACAATGAGCAGTTCTTC. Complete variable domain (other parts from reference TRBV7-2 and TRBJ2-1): GAGVSQSPSNKVTEKGKDVELRCDPISGHTALYWYRQSLGQGLEFLIYFQGNSAPDKSGLPSDRFSAERTGGSVSTLTIQRTQQEDSAVYLCASSLVANNEQFFGPGTRLTVL.

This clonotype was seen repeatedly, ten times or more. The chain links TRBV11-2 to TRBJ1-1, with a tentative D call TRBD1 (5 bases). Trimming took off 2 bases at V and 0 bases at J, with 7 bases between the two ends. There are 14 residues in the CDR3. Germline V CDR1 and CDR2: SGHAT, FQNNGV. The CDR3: CASSLRGLNTEAFF. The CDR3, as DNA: TGTGCCAGCAGCTTAAGGGGCCTGAACACTGAAGCTTTCTTT.

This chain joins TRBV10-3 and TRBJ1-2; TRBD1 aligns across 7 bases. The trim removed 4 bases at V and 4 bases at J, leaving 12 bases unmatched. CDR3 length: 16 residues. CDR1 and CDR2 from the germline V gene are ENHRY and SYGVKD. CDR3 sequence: CAISGIGRGQGYGYTF. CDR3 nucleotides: TGTGCCATCAGTGGTATTGGGAGGGGGCAGGGCTATGGCTACACCTTC.

The CDR3: CASTLPGLAVYEQYF. The CDR3 DNA reads as TGTGCCAGCACCCTTCCGGGACTAGCGGTCTACGAGCAGTACTTC. The chain is built from TRBV28 and TRBJ2-7; 11 bases map to TRBD2. The CDR3 is 15 residues long. Trimming cost V 7 bases and J 3 bases; bases outside gene matches: 8. CDR1 and CDR2 from the germline V gene are MDHEN and SYDVKM.

In nucleotides, the CDR3 is TGCAGTGGGGGACAGGGGGCGGCAGATACGCAGTATTTT. Translating it yields CSGGQGAADTQYF. V usage is TRBV20-1 and J usage is TRBJ2-3; 12 positions match TRBD1. CDR1 is DFQATT and CDR2 is SNEGSKA in the germline V gene (reference sequence). J lost 4 bases, V lost 7 bases, and 3 bases had no gene match. The CDR3 has 13 residues.

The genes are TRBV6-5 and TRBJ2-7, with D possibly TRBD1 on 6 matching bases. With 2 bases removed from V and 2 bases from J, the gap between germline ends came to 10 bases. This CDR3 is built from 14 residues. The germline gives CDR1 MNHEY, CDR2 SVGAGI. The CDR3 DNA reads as TGTGCCAGCAGTTACGGTCAGGGGACCTACGAGCAGTACTTC. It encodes CASSYGQGTYEQYF.

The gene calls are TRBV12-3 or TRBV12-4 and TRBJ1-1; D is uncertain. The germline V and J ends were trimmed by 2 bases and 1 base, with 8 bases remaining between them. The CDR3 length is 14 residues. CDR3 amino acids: CASSLFPQNTEAFF. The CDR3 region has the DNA TGTGCCAGCAGTTTATTTCCCCAGAACACTGAAGCTTTCTTT.

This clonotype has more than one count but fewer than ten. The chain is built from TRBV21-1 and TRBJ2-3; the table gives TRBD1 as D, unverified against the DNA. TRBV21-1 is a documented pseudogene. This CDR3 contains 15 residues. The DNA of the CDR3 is TGTGCCAGGTTTTCGGGACAGGGATTCACAGATACGCAGTATTTT. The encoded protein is CARFSGQGFTDTQYF.

The CDR3 region has the DNA TGTGCCAGCAGCGGTGCCCGGGACAGGAGGGGCGGGGAGCTGTTTTTT. Amino acid sequence: CASSGARDRRGGELFF. The chain recombines TRBV3-1 with TRBJ2-2; 8 nucleotides align to TRBD1. Germline CDR1 is LGHDT and CDR2 is YNNKEL (reference sequence). This CDR3 region has 16 residues. Trimming cost V 5 bases and J 7 bases; bases outside gene matches: 12. The complete variable domain, with remaining parts taken from reference TRBV3-1 and TRBJ2-2, reads DTAVSQTPKYLVTQMGNDKSIKCEQNLGHDTMYWYKQDSKKFLKIMFSYNNKELIINETVPNRFSPKSPDKAHLNLHINSLELGDSAVYFCASSGARDRRGGELFFGEGSRLTVL.

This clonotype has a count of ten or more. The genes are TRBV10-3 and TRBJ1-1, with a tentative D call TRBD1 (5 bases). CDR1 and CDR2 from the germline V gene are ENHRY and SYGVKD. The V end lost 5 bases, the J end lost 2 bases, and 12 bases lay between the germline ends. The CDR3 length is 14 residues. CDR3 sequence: CAISLGGSNTEAFF. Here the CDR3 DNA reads TGTGCCATCAGTCTGGGGGGGTCTAACACTGAAGCTTTCTTT.